What follows is one TCR beta chain and its context. Its antigen is still unknown. The data stem from a study of siplizumab effects on memory and regulatory T cells. Germline V gene data show CDR1 as SEHNR and CDR2 as FQNEAQ (reference sequence). This CDR3 is 15 amino acids long. V dropped 2 bases and J dropped 6 bases, with 17 bases sitting between them. Method: immunoSEQ multiplex PCR; TCRdb's copy keeps in-frame clones and lacks some. The data show over 80,000 clones, with around 90% seen just once and roughly 1.5% held by the top ten. Study-level findings and limits: Treg-derived clones made up an average of around 75% of mappable alloreactive CD4+ clones with siplizumab and over 25% in controls.

The V call is TRBV7-9, the J call TRBJ2-7; the D is unclear. The receptor comes from a human donor in good health. Sequencing was performed on Tregs sorted from blood. CDR3 nucleotide sequence: TGTGCCAGCAGCTTAAACCCTACCTTAAGCGCCGAGCAGTACTTC. Translated: CASSLNPTLSAEQYF.